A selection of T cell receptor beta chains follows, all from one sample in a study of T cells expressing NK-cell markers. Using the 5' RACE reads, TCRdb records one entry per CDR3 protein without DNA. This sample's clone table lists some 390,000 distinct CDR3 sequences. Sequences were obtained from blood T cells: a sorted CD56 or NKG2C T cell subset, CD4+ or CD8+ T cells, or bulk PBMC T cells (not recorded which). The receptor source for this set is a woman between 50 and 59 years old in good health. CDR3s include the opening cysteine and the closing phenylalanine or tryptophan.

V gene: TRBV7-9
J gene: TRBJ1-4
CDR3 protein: CASWGPTNEKLFF

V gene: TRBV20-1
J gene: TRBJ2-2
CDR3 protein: CSATGVAGELFF

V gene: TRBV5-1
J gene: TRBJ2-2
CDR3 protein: CASSPEGSTRAGELFF

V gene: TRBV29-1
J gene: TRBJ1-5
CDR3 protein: CSVEVPRDGASSQHF

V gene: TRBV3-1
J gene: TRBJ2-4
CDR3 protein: CASSQRTGHKNIQYF

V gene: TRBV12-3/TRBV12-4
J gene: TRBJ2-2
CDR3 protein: CASGEGAGTGELFF

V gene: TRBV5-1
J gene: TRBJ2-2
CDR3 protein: CASSSLAGIAGELFF

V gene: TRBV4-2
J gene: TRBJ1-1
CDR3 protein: CASSQDRVQLREAFF

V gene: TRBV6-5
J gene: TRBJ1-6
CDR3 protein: CASSYSNSPLHF

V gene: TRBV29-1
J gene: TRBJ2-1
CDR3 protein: CSVEVAFNEQFF

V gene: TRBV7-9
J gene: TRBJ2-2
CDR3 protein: CASSERGRANTGELFF

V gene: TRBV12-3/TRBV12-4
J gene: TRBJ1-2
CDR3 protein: CASSPNLGYGYTF

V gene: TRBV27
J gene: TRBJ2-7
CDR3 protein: CASSASGFYEQYF

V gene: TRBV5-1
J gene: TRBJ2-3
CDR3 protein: CASSAAGGRSDTQYF

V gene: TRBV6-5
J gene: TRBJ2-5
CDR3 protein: CASSPRTSSKETQYF

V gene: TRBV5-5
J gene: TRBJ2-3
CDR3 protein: CASTRRSTDTQYF

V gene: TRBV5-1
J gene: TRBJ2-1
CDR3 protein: CASSLWRAHYNEQFF

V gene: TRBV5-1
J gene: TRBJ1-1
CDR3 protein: CASRDGDSNTEAFF

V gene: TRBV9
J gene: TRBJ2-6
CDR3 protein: CASSVVAGSSGANVLTF

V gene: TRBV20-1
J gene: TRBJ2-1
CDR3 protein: CSARDLGLAGPYNEQFF

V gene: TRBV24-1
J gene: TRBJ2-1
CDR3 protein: CATSDSGQGQQFF

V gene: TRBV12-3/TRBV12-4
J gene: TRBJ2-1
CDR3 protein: CASSLATGPIRNEQFF